These 16 T cell receptor beta chains originate from one sample sequenced in a study of T cells after yellow fever vaccination. TCRdb fed the 5' RACE reads into MiXCR, producing one record per CDR3 protein. The sample shows approximately 300,000 distinct CDR3 sequences, around 11% of them seen only once. The sequences come from CD4+ T cells sorted from PBMCs, collected 45 days after the yellow fever booster vaccination. The receptor set was obtained from a man younger than 35 who received the YFV17D yellow fever vaccine.

The chain uses TRBV12-3 or TRBV12-4 and TRBJ2-7, with 8 nucleotides matching TRBD1. CDR3 length: 14 residues. The V gene end was trimmed by 6 bases and the J gene end by 0 bases; junction bases not matched to a gene: 4. CDR3 region: CASRWTGSSYEQYF. The DNA for the CDR3 is TGTGCCAGCAGATGGACAGGGAGCTCCTACGAGCAGTACTTC.

This clonotype was detected a few times. CDR3 in DNA: TGTGCCAGCTGTCCGGGACACCTCACAGATACGCAGTATTTT. It encodes CASCPGHLTDTQYF. V gene TRBV6-6 combines with J gene TRBJ2-3; D possibly corresponds to TRBD1 (6 bases). V shed 8 bases and J shed 2 bases, with 14 bases lying between them. CDR1 and CDR2 from the germline V gene are MNHNY and SVGAGI (reference sequence). The CDR3 has 14 residues.

This chain joins TRBV5-4 and TRBJ1-3; D gene unclear. Trimming removed 5 bases from V and 2 bases from J, with 11 bases in between. Germline V lookup: CDR1 SGHNT, CDR2 YYREEE (reference sequence). CDR3 size: 14 residues. The CDR3 DNA is TGTGCCAGCAGGGGAACCGGGACTGGAAACACCATATATTTT. It yields the protein CASRGTGTGNTIYF.

This clonotype was seen ten or more times. The genes are TRBV7-2 and TRBJ2-7, with 14 bases that match TRBD2. V was clipped by 4 bases and J by 3 bases; unmatched bases: 2. The CDR3 spans 15 residues. Germline V CDR1 and CDR2: SGHTA, FQGNSA. In DNA form, the CDR3 reads TGTGCCAGCAGCTGGACTAGCGGGGGGAACTACGAGCAGTACTTC. The encoded protein is CASSWTSGGNYEQYF.

There are many counts of this clonotype. CDR3 amino acids: CSARVGNYGYTF. The CDR3 DNA reads as TGCAGTGCTAGAGTGGGGAACTATGGCTACACCTTC. The rearrangement joins TRBV20-1 to TRBJ1-2, with unresolved D. Germline CDR1 is DFQATT and CDR2 is SNEGSKA (reference sequence). The CDR3 covers 12 residues. Between the trimmed V and J ends, which lost 1 base and 2 bases, there was a span of 5 bases.

This clonotype was seen many times. This rearrangement joins TRBV12-3 or TRBV12-4 to TRBJ1-1; 10 nucleotides agree with TRBD1. This CDR3 spans 14 amino acids. The V and J ends lost 4 bases and 1 base, in that order; junction bases with no gene match: 0. CDR3 DNA sequence: TGTGCCAGCAGTTGGGACAGGGGGAACACTGAAGCTTTCTTT. As protein: CASSWDRGNTEAFF.

This clonotype was counted between two and nine times. The rearrangement uses TRBV10-3 and TRBJ1-3; no clear D. The CDR3 consists of 11 residues. V dropped 8 bases and J dropped 4 bases, with 6 bases sitting between them. CDR1 ENHRY and CDR2 SYGVKD come from the germline V gene. The CDR3 loop reads CAIGRGNTIYF. The CDR3 region has the DNA TGTGCCATCGGGAGGGGAAACACCATATATTTT.

The sample holds a few counts of this clonotype. The CDR3, as DNA: TGTGCCAGCAGCGTAGCTTTTGTGGCTAGCGGGGTCAATGAGCAGTTCTTC. It codes for CASSVAFVASGVNEQFF. The chain links TRBV9 to TRBJ2-1, with 9 bases that match TRBD2. The CDR3 is 17 residues long. J gave up 6 bases and V 0 bases, and 10 bases lay outside the gene matches. Germline loops: CDR1 SGDLS, CDR2 YYNGEE. The variable domain in full, with the rest retrieved from reference TRBV9 and TRBJ2-1, is DSGVTQTPKHLITATGQRVTLRCSPRSGDLSVYWYQQSLDQGLQFLIQYYNGEERAKGNILERFSAQQFPDLHSELNLSSLELGDSALYFCASSVAFVASGVNEQFFGPGTRLTVL.

This clonotype was observed many times. The chain uses TRBV15 and TRBJ1-5, with 7 bases aligning to TRBD1. V was clipped by 0 bases and J by 7 bases; unmatched bases: 6. The germline CDR1 and CDR2 sequences are LNHNV and YYDKDF (reference sequence). The CDR3 extends over 15 amino acids. The CDR3 here is CATSRDRGSGQPQHF. CDR3 coding DNA: TGTGCCACCAGCAGAGACAGGGGGTCGGGACAGCCCCAGCATTTT.

The CDR3 loop reads CASSSQQGVDGYTF. The CDR3 nucleotides are TGCGCCAGCAGCTCACAGCAGGGGGTAGACGGCTACACCTTC. This chain joins TRBV5-1 and TRBJ1-2; 7 bases line up with TRBD1. Unmatched junction bases numbered 10, after V lost 3 bases and J lost 8 bases. The CDR3 is 14 residues long. CDR1 is SGHRS and CDR2 is YFSETQ in the germline V gene.

The sample holds a few counts of this clonotype. J is TRBJ2-7 and V is TRBV6-5; D unresolved. V shed 5 bases and J shed 3 bases, with 8 bases lying between them. The CDR3 sequence is 12 residues long. Germline CDR1 is MNHEY and CDR2 is SVGAGI. Written as DNA, the CDR3 is TGTGCCAGCAGTCGGACCCTCTACGAGCAGTACTTC. Translation gives CASSRTLYEQYF.

This clonotype was detected ten times or more. The chain carries TRBV6-2 or TRBV6-3 and TRBJ2-1; 10 bases agree with TRBD1. There are 15 residues in the CDR3. Trimming took 6 bases from V and 7 from J; bases not matched to a gene: 9. Germline values: CDR1 MNHEY, CDR2 SVGEGT. The CDR3 loop is CASSVPGQGSNEQFF. The CDR3 bases are TGTGCCAGCAGCGTTCCGGGACAGGGGTCGAATGAGCAGTTCTTC.

Only a few counts were recorded for this clonotype. The CDR3 sequence is CASSLVVATGELFF. CDR3 nucleotides: TGCGCCAGCAGCTTGGTCGTGGCTACCGGGGAGCTGTTTTTT. The gene calls are TRBV5-1 and TRBJ2-2; D is undetermined. The germline CDR1 and CDR2 sequences are SGHRS and YFSETQ. Trimming stripped 0 bases from V and 5 bases from J, with 8 bases between. The CDR3 has 14 residues.

The genes are TRBV7-2 and TRBJ1-2, with no clear D. This CDR3 is 14 amino acids long. Trimming took 5 bases from V and 3 from J, leaving 13 bases between them. The germline V gene encodes CDR1 SGHTA and CDR2 FQGNSA. CDR3 sequence reads: CASSRWTADYGYTF. For the CDR3, the DNA is TGTGCCAGCAGCAGATGGACGGCCGACTATGGCTACACCTTC.

Worth noting for this clonotype: This clone may be a read error of a much larger clone one base away. The gene calls are TRBV12-3 or TRBV12-4 and TRBJ2-7; 8 bases map to TRBD1. The V gene end was trimmed by 5 bases and the J gene end by 2 bases; junction bases not matched to a gene: 2. The CDR3 extends over 13 amino acids. The chain's CDR3 is CASSLTGAYEQYF. The CDR3 DNA reads as TGTGCCAGCAGTCTGACAGGGGCCTACGAGCAGTACTTC.

The sample holds a few counts of this clonotype. This chain uses TRBV7-2 with TRBJ1-2; D is unclear. CDR1 and CDR2 from the germline V gene are SGHTA and FQGNSA. The CDR3 is made up of 14 amino acids. With 5 bases removed from V and 0 bases from J, the gap between germline ends came to 10 bases. The CDR3 DNA sequence: TGTGCCAGCAGCGATTACGGAGCTAACTATGGCTACACCTTC. This encodes CASSDYGANYGYTF.